Presented here are 22 T cell receptor beta chains from one specimen sequenced in a study of blood T cell repertoires in COVID-19. Profiled with immunoSEQ multiplex PCR; TCRdb holds only in-frame clones, not every one. The repertoire holds over 100,000 clones, with 82% as singletons. The specimen was peripheral blood. The receptors were gathered from a man aged 70-80 years with acute or convalescent COVID-19.

This chain uses TRBV3-1 (or the pseudogene TRBV3-2) with TRBJ2-7; 16 nucleotides align to TRBD2. The J segment lost 1 base and the V segment lost 3 bases, leaving 6 bases of the junction unmatched. This CDR3 comprises 18 residues. Germline values: CDR1 LGHDT, CDR2 YNNKEL (reference sequence). This CDR3 is CASSHQGLAGGRSYEQYF. Written as DNA, the CDR3 is TGTGCCAGCAGCCACCAGGGACTAGCGGGAGGGCGATCCTACGAGCAGTACTTC.

This sequence joins TRBV7-9 and TRBJ1-2, with 11 bases matching TRBD1. V lost 5 bases to trimming and J lost 3 bases; unmatched junction nucleotides: 11. CDR3 length equals 17 residues. Germline V gene data show CDR1 as SEHNR and CDR2 as FQNEAQ (reference sequence). The CDR3 DNA sequence: TGTGCCAGCAGCCCAGCATACCGGGACAGGGGGGACTATGGCTACACCTTC. Its protein product is CASSPAYRDRGDYGYTF.

This clone appeared once. The J gene is TRBJ2-5, the V gene TRBV9; 8 bases line up with TRBD2. V shed 0 bases, J shed 3 bases, and the junction held 7 bases outside the gene matches. The CDR3 consists of 16 residues. CDR1 and CDR2 from the germline V gene are SGDLS and YYNGEE. CDR3 nucleotides: TGTGCCAGCAGCGTAGGGGTCGGGAGGGCCGAAGAGACCCAGTACTTC. It is translated as CASSVGVGRAEETQYF.

This clone was observed a handful of times. The chain couples TRBV2 to TRBJ2-1, with 10 bases that match TRBD2. J gave up 0 bases and V 3 bases, and 2 bases lay outside the gene matches. Germline-derived CDR1 and CDR2 are SNHLY and FYNNEI. The CDR3 loop spans 16 amino acids. CDR3 nucleotides: TGTGCCAGCAGTGAGGCTAGCGGGGGCTCCTACAATGAGCAGTTCTTC. Translating gives CASSEASGGSYNEQFF.

The chain links TRBV5-8 to TRBJ2-7; TRBD1 might be the D (5 bases). The CDR3 consists of 13 residues. The V gene lost 3 bases and the J gene lost 6 bases, with 13 bases spanning the gap. Looked up from germline, CDR1 is SGHTS and CDR2 is YDEGEE. In DNA form, the CDR3 reads TGTGCCAGCAGCTATCTAGACAGAGGCGAGCAGTACTTC. As protein: CASSYLDRGEQYF.

CDR3 residues: CATSDTRQGGGGYTF. The DNA for the CDR3 is TGTGCCACCAGTGACACCCGTCAGGGTGGTGGTGGCTACACCTTC. V and J are TRBV24-1 and TRBJ1-2, with D maybe TRBD1 (5 bases). The CDR3 contains 15 residues. V was shortened by 4 bases and J by 7 bases, with 18 bases between the two germline ends. Germline loops: CDR1 KGHDR, CDR2 SFDVKD.

The genes are TRBV29-1 and TRBJ2-2; 8 bases agree with TRBD1. Unmatched junction bases numbered 2, after V lost 7 bases and J lost 1 base. This CDR3 has 13 amino acids. Germline V gives CDR1 SQVTM, CDR2 ANQGSEA. CDR3 bases: TGCAGCGCAGGGACAGGGAACACCGGGGAGCTGTTTTTT. Protein sequence: CSAGTGNTGELFF.

The rearrangement joins TRBV9 to TRBJ2-7; D remains unclear. This CDR3 region has 14 residues. With 1 base removed from V and 3 bases from J, the gap between germline ends came to 11 bases. Per the germline V gene, CDR1 is SGDLS and CDR2 is YYNGEE. CDR3 in amino acids: CASSVSSRNYEQYF. The CDR3 DNA sequence: TGTGCCAGCAGCGTATCGTCCAGAAACTACGAGCAGTACTTC.

The chain uses TRBV7-3 and TRBJ2-6; D may be TRBD1 (6 bases). Germline V gives CDR1 SGHTA, CDR2 FQGTGA. The CDR3 extends over 16 amino acids. Trimming took off 5 bases at V and 2 bases at J, with 13 bases between the two ends. CDR3 protein: CASSKGPGAGANVLTF. Here the CDR3 DNA reads TGTGCCAGCAGCAAGGGCCCAGGGGCTGGGGCCAACGTCCTGACTTTC.

This clone was found a few times. CDR3: CASSVMTGGNTIYF. The CDR3 DNA reads TGTGCCAGCAGCGTTATGACAGGGGGAAACACCATATATTTT. The chain couples TRBV9 to TRBJ1-3, with TRBD1 identical over 7 bases. After removal of 2 bases from V and 4 bases from J, the junction contained 3 bases not matched to a gene. Germline V gene lookup returns CDR1 SGDLS and CDR2 YYNGEE. The CDR3 sequence is 14 residues long. The entire variable domain, with the rest obtained from reference TRBV9 and TRBJ1-3, is as follows: DSGVTQTPKHLITATGQRVTLRCSPRSGDLSVYWYQQSLDQGLQFLIQYYNGEERAKGNILERFSAQQFPDLHSELNLSSLELGDSALYFCASSVMTGGNTIYFGEGSWLTVV.

The gene calls are TRBV28 and TRBJ2-3; 8 bases align to TRBD1. The V gene end was trimmed by 3 bases and the J gene end by 10 bases; junction bases not matched to a gene: 15. Germline V lookup: CDR1 MDHEN, CDR2 SYDVKM. The CDR3 runs to 16 residues. The CDR3 nucleotides read TGTGCCAGCAGTTTCACCGGACAGGGCTTCTCTCGGGCGCAGTATTTT. This encodes CASSFTGQGFSRAQYF.

The genes are TRBV19 and TRBJ2-3, with D perhaps matching TRBD2 (5 bases). The V and J ends lost 6 bases and 0 bases respectively, with 13 bases between them. This CDR3 spans 15 amino acids. CDR1 is LNHDA and CDR2 is SQIVND in the germline V gene (reference sequence). The CDR3, as DNA: TGTGCCAGTAGCCCACGCAGGACTAGCACAGATACGCAGTATTTT. Translated, it gives CASSPRRTSTDTQYF.

The chain recombines TRBV19 with TRBJ2-7, with D perhaps matching TRBD2 (7 bases). Deletions cut 9 bases from V and 3 bases from J, with 24 bases between. The length of the CDR3 is 16 residues. Germline V gene sequence: CDR1 LNHDA, CDR2 SQIVND (reference sequence). For the CDR3, the DNA is TGTGCCAGGGGAGGGGGTGAGGCGAAAACCGACTACGAGCAGTACTTC. Protein sequence: CARGGGEAKTDYEQYF.

The chain recombines TRBV5-1 with TRBJ2-5; the match to TRBD2 covers 11 bases. The CDR3 has 14 residues. The trim removed 3 bases at V and 2 bases at J, leaving 0 bases unmatched. Germline V gives CDR1 SGHRS, CDR2 YFSETQ. CDR3 sequence (DNA): TGCGCCAGCAGCTCTAGCGGGGGGCAAGAGACCCAGTACTTC. Translating it yields CASSSSGGQETQYF.

The chain employs TRBV9 and TRBJ2-3; 7 bases agree with TRBD1. Trimming removed 0 bases from V and 1 base from J; junction bases left unmatched: 11. Germline CDR1 and CDR2: SGDLS and YYNGEE. This CDR3 contains 18 residues. CDR3 in amino acids: CASSVGRQGGLGTDTQYF. In nucleotides, the CDR3 is TGTGCCAGCAGCGTAGGGAGACAGGGTGGGTTGGGCACAGATACGCAGTATTTT.

This clone was counted once. The chain has TRBV7-9 and TRBJ2-7; the match to TRBD2 covers 8 bases. V was pared by 4 bases and J by 2 bases, with 4 bases of the junction left unmatched. This CDR3 is 14 amino acids long. From germline, CDR1 is SEHNR and CDR2 FQNEAQ (reference sequence). The CDR3 sequence is CASSYSGTAYEQYF. The CDR3 DNA reads as TGTGCCAGCAGCTATAGCGGGACGGCCTACGAGCAGTACTTC.

The gene calls are TRBV29-1 and TRBJ1-2; D not certain. The CDR3 has 13 amino acids. In germline, CDR1 is SQVTM, CDR2 ANQGSEA. V was clipped by 3 bases and J by 3 bases, with 11 bases between them. CDR3 residues: CSVDEVIHYGYTF. The CDR3 coding sequence is TGCAGCGTTGACGAGGTGATACACTATGGCTACACCTTC.

The chain combines TRBV28 with TRBJ2-1; D possibly corresponds to TRBD1 (6 bases). The CDR3 is 16 residues long. Germline loops: CDR1 MDHEN, CDR2 SYDVKM. Trimming removed 7 bases at V and 7 bases at J, with 23 bases between. The CDR3 sequence: CASTDVDRRVRNEQFF. CDR3 bases: TGTGCCAGCACCGACGTCGACAGGAGAGTTAGAAATGAGCAGTTCTTC.

The chain employs TRBV5-6 and TRBJ1-3; D possibly corresponds to TRBD1 (6 bases). The CDR3 length is 16 residues. Per the germline V gene, CDR1 is SGHDT and CDR2 is YYEEEE. V was trimmed by 4 bases and J by 2 bases, leaving 16 bases between them. The CDR3 region has the DNA TGTGCCAGCAGCCCCGGGGGGACATCTCCTGGAAACACCATATATTTT. Its translation: CASSPGGTSPGNTIYF.

V usage is TRBV19 and J usage is TRBJ1-1, with a weak D call TRBD1 (6 bases). The V end lost 3 bases, the J end lost 10 bases, and 18 bases lay between the germline ends. This CDR3 has 14 residues. In germline, CDR1 is LNHDA, CDR2 SQIVND (reference sequence). The CDR3 region has the DNA TGTGCCAGTAGTATGGCGGCCCGAAACAGGGTAGCTTTCTTT. The encoded protein is CASSMAARNRVAFF.

V gene TRBV4-1 combines with J gene TRBJ2-3; 7 nucleotides line up with TRBD2. This CDR3 contains 15 residues. CDR1 and CDR2 from the germline V gene are MGHRA and YSYEKL. J gave up 4 bases and V 4 bases, and 8 bases lay outside the gene matches. Here the CDR3 reads CASSRGRGKADTQYF. Here the CDR3 DNA reads TGCGCCAGCAGCCGGGGGAGGGGTAAAGCAGATACGCAGTATTTT.

The CDR3 spells CASSSVASGANVLTF. In nucleotides, the CDR3 is TGTGCCAGCAGCTCCGTGGCCTCTGGGGCCAACGTCCTGACTTTC. The J gene is TRBJ2-6, the V gene TRBV7-9; D unresolved. V dropped 4 bases and J dropped 0 bases, with 7 bases sitting between them. CDR1 is SEHNR, CDR2 FQNEAQ, per germline (reference sequence). The CDR3 is 15 amino acids.